This TCR beta chain is from a study of T cell responses to AZD1222 COVID-19 vaccine (dated by TCRdb to about 2021). Context from the whole study: TCR sequencing covered 233 trial participants: 200 to 210 given two doses of AZD1222 and around 26 given two doses of MenACWY control vaccine. Trial participants were enrolled by age into subgroups of 18-55, 56-69 and 70-plus years, and around 150, 28 and 57 TCR-sequenced participants, respectively, were included in these subgroups. What the research found in general, with its limitations: Vaccine-associated CD4 TCRs spanned the whole spike protein, with dominant responses in regions 160-218 and 743-854. Because no day 14 peak-response samples were available, the repertoires could be characterized only after the peak T cell response. Spike-specific TCR breadth and depth rose significantly after two AZD1222 doses compared with day 0 and with MenACWY recipients. Reportedly, almost half of the unique spike-specific TCRs recognized epitopes lying outside the regions that are mutated in the B.1.351 and B.1.1.7 variants. Participants were mostly white British and included more females than males, and it was suggested by the authors that clonal diversity may have been underestimated. The 56-69-year group was small, and its depth increase did not reach significance, likely because of low power. Conclusions about previously exposed vaccinees are limited because only 6 or 7 AZD1222 recipients were SARS-CoV-2 seropositive at baseline.

The sample's time point label, decoded: about 28 days (+/-7) after the second vaccine dose. AZD1222 recipients with second doses at about 4 weeks or about 12 weeks were pooled, because spike-specific TCR depth and breadth did not differ between schedules. Vaccinee samples were obtained from the UK trials COV001 and COV002, which included a single-blind randomized controlled phase 2/3 trial of AZD1222 (ChAdOx1 nCoV-19) in healthy adults. For TCRbeta chain sequencing, PBMC samples were collected from trial participants at day 0 and at day 28 after the second dose. The CDR3 regions of human TCRbeta chains were analyzed by immunosequencing. Concerning the study's data processing: Repertoire TCRs were matched against a reference library of SARS-CoV-2-specific TCRs generated with the MIRA antigen-specificity platform. Breadth was defined as the fraction of unique TCRs that were SARS-CoV-2-associated, and depth was defined as the fraction of total T cells that were SARS-CoV-2-associated. Using the MIRA data, each spike-specific TCR was mapped to the spike region that the TCR reacts to and placed in a CD4 or CD8 class. Log10-transformed breadth and depth values were compared by one-way ANOVA with Sidak's multiple comparisons tests. Imported from immuneACCESS, the table was reduced by TCRdb to in-frame sequences with V and J called. These copies leave out some clones; in studies compared against another copy, an unresolved V gene accounts for under half, and the cause of the remainder is not known. V, J and clone size reflect that table, while D and trimming were determined from the DNA. For this sample there are some 130,000 clones; around 93% appear just once. In total, the top ten clones hold 6.5% to 8.5% of the sample.

The germline V gene (reference sequence) yields SEHNR for CDR1 and FQNEAQ for CDR2. The CDR3 contains 15 residues, cysteine and phenylalanine counted. Just the 45-base CDR3 DNA is kept, in frame starting at base 1. V loses 1 base, J loses 1 base, and the germline ends lie 10 bases apart. Concerning this clone: Its antigen has not been determined. One base away there is no much larger clone; base qualities are not given.

This chain joins TRBV7-9 to TRBJ1-1, with a tentative D gene TRBD1 over 6 matching bases. This receptor was taken from an adult who received the AZD1222 COVID-19 vaccine. Sequenced material: peripheral blood, taken 28 days after the second AZD1222 dose. The DNA sequence follows: TGTGCCAGCAGCTTAGTTACAGGGAAGAACACTGAAGCTTTCTTT. It translates as CASSLVTGKNTEAFF.